This TCR beta chain was captured by sequencing in a study of blood T cell repertoires in COVID-19. Overall study context: Sample material is recorded as cDNA or gDNA derived from T cells, B-cell-depleted T cells, or PBMCs.

Original processing methods: From reference gene primer amplification, estimates of nucleated cell counts were derived. Clones were read by immunoSEQ multiplex PCR, and TCRdb kept only the in-frame ones, dropping some. That table is the source of V, J and clone size, and D and trimming were worked out from the DNA. Of about 170,000 clones in the sample, approximately 85% are singletons; the top ten hold 1.2%. The sequenced sample consisted of peripheral blood. The receptor comes from a man aged 55 to 70 who had recovered from COVID-19.

Here the CDR3 reads CASSPGQTYGYTF. Here the CDR3 DNA reads TGTGCCAGCAGCCCGGGACAGACCTATGGCTACACCTTC. The chain is built from TRBV3-1 (or the pseudogene TRBV3-2) and TRBJ1-2, with TRBD1 matching over 7 bases. With 4 bases clipped from V and 4 bases from J, the junction kept 3 bases outside the gene matches. CDR1 is LGHDT, CDR2 YNNKEL, per germline (reference sequence). The CDR3 consists of 13 residues.